Listed below are T cell receptor beta chains from one sample, sequenced in a study of shared clonotypes between healthy human individuals. TCRdb keeps only in-frame clones here, not all; method: immunoSEQ multiplex PCR. Of around 1.5 million clones listed, approximately 98% are singletons. Sequences were obtained from naive CD4+ T cells sorted from blood. The source of these receptors is a man in his thirties or forties in good health. Both conserved end residues are part of each CDR3. The D gene is left open where the match is weak. The size entry is marked missing in some rows and otherwise reads once, few, many or a size class.

v_call	cdr3_length	clone_size	j_call	d_call	cdr3_nt	cdr3_aa
TRBV28	12	NA	TRBJ2-7	NA	TGTGCCAGCAGACTCGATTCCTACGAGCAGTACTTC	CASRLDSYEQYF
TRBV7-9	13	NA	TRBJ2-7	TRBD1	TGTGCCAGCCGCGGACAGGGGGAAAACGAGCAGTACTTC	CASRGQGENEQYF
TRBV20-1	11	NA	TRBJ1-4	NA	TGCAGTGCTAGAGAGTGGGAAAAACTGTTTTTT	CSAREWEKLFF
TRBV2	15	NA	TRBJ2-1	TRBD1	TGTGCCAGCAGTGTGACAGGGGGGATATACAATGAGCAGTTCTTC	CASSVTGGIYNEQFF
TRBV11-3	15	NA	TRBJ2-7	TRBD2	TGTGCCAGCAGCCCCGGACTAGCGGGAACCTACGAGCAGTACTTC	CASSPGLAGTYEQYF
TRBV18	15	NA	TRBJ2-5	NA	TGTGCCAGCTCACCTCGGACCGGCACGGGGGAGACCCAGTACTTC	CASSPRTGTGETQYF
TRBV30	13	NA	TRBJ2-7	NA	TGTGCCTGGAGCTCAGGACTTCCCTACGAGCAGTACTTC	CAWSSGLPYEQYF
TRBV18	14	NA	TRBJ2-7	NA	TGTGCCAGCTCGGGGTTAGACATCTCCTACGAGCAGTACTTC	CASSGLDISYEQYF
TRBV4-1	19	NA	TRBJ2-5	NA	TGCGCCAGCAGCCAAGCCCAAGTTTTTCCGAGGGACAACCAAGAGACCCAGTACTTC	CASSQAQVFPRDNQETQYF
TRBV7-2	12	NA	TRBJ1-5	NA	TGTGCCAGCAGCTTGGCCCCTCAGCCCCAGCATTTT	CASSLAPQPQHF
TRBV5-4	13	NA	TRBJ2-1	NA	TGTGCCAGCAGCTTAGGGGGTCGGAATGAGCAGTTCTTC	CASSLGGRNEQFF
TRBV28	12	NA	TRBJ2-2	NA	TGTGCCAGCAGTCTGAAGGTCGGGGAGCTGTTTTTT	CASSLKVGELFF
TRBV10-3	16	NA	TRBJ2-7	TRBD2	TGTGCCATCAGTGAGTCGCTCGCGGGAGGACCCTACGAGCAGTACTTC	CAISESLAGGPYEQYF
TRBV18	14	once	TRBJ1-2	NA	TGTGCCAGCTCACGAACGGACAGCCACTATGGCTACACCTTC	CASSRTDSHYGYTF
TRBV29-1	12	NA	TRBJ1-1	NA	TGCAGCGTTGCGGACGGGAACACTGAAGCTTTCTTT	CSVADGNTEAFF
TRBV4-1	16	NA	TRBJ1-5	NA	TGCGCCAGCAGCCAAGGACCCGGGGAGGACAATCAGCCCCAGCATTTT	CASSQGPGEDNQPQHF
TRBV6-5	15	NA	TRBJ2-7	NA	TGTGCCAGCAGTTACGGGGACCGTTACGCCTCCGAGCAGTACTTC	CASSYGDRYASEQYF